This T cell receptor (beta chain) was found in a study of blood T cell repertoires in COVID-19. Profiling relied on immunoSEQ multiplex PCR, and the TCRdb table lists in-frame clones only, not all of them. The top ten clones hold approximately 9% of a sample with over 200,000 clones, around nine tenths of them seen once. Per germline, CDR1 SGHTA and CDR2 FQGNSA. The CDR3 sequence is 14 residues long. The V gene lost 4 bases and the J gene lost 4 bases, with 10 bases spanning the gap. Specimen: PBMCs or T cells enriched from blood (not recorded which). The receptor was isolated from a man aged 35-49 years who had recovered from COVID-19. V is TRBV7-2 and J is TRBJ2-2; no definite D call. The chain's CDR3 is CASSSQVTTGELFF. The CDR3 coding sequence is TGTGCCAGCAGCTCGCAGGTTACCACCGGGGAGCTGTTTTTT.